This T cell receptor beta chain was recorded in a study of shared clonotypes between healthy human individuals. In regard to this clone: Its antigen is unidentified.

General study points: Some clonotypes were shared by all four sorted-subset donors, while others were not shared. The non-shared ones had lower generation probabilities than the shared ones.

Germline CDR1 reads SGHTS; CDR2 reads YDEGEE. The CDR3 loop spans 15 amino acids. Deletions cut 5 bases from V and 5 bases from J, with 19 bases between. Clones were read by immunoSEQ multiplex PCR, and TCRdb kept only the in-frame ones, dropping some. This table holds more than 1 million clones, 75% to 80% found once. This TCR was sampled from a man younger than 35 in good health. Some clones in this sample may be carry-over from other donors' samples. The chain carries TRBV5-8 and TRBJ2-5; D is perhaps TRBD1 or TRBD2 (5 bases each). The sequencing input was memory CD4+ T cells from PBMCs. Documented subset: CD45RA-negative fraction. The CDR3 DNA reads TGTGCCAGCAGTCTGACCGGGACGCTCGGGGAGACCCAGTACTTC. Its translation: CASSLTGTLGETQYF.